These T cell receptor beta chains were read from a single sample in a study of blood T cell repertoires in COVID-19. Libraries were prepared by immunoSEQ multiplex PCR; TCRdb keeps only in-frame clonotypes and omits some of them. The sample comprises about 300,000 clones, around 89% of which are singletons, and nearly 6.5% rests with the top ten. The sequenced sample consisted of peripheral blood. The source is a man younger than 30 who had recovered from COVID-19. Each CDR3 is given with its conserved first and last residue. The D gene is left open where the match is weak. Size is stated for part of the rows, as once, few or many counts, or as a class when the clone is expanded.

TRBJ2-7	14	TRBD2	TRBV27	.	TGTGCCAGCAGTTCCGGGACTAGCGGCTACGAGCAGTACTTC	CASSSGTSGYEQYF
TRBJ2-1	15	.	TRBV5-1	.	TGCGCCAGCAGCTTATCGATGAGCTCCTACAATGAGCAGTTCTTC	CASSLSMSSYNEQFF
TRBJ1-1	14	TRBD1	TRBV6-2/TRBV6-3	.	TGTGCCAGCAGTCCCCAACAGGGGGGCACTGAAGCTTTCTTT	CASSPQQGGTEAFF
TRBJ2-7	13	.	TRBV19	.	TGTGCCAGTAGTATCCGAGAGGCCTACGAGCAGTACTTC	CASSIREAYEQYF
TRBJ2-3	15	.	TRBV9	.	TGTGCCAGCTCTGAGGGGGAGGGGGAGACAGATACGCAGTATTTT	CASSEGEGETDTQYF
TRBJ1-5	14	TRBD1	TRBV30	few	TGTGCCTGGAGCGTCGGACAGGTAAATCAGCCCCAGCATTTT	CAWSVGQVNQPQHF
TRBJ2-7	13	.	TRBV4-3	.	TGCGCCAGCAGCCAAGGAGGGGGCTACGAGCAGTACTTC	CASSQGGGYEQYF
TRBJ2-5	13	.	TRBV11-2	once	TGTGCCAGCAGCTTAGCATACCAAGAGACCCAGTACTTC	CASSLAYQETQYF
TRBJ1-1	12	.	TRBV2	.	TGTGCCAGCAGTCCGGACACGGATCGAGCTTTCTTT	CASSPDTDRAFF
TRBJ2-1	10	.	TRBV29-1	.	TGCAGCGTTTATTACAATGAGCAGTTCTTC	CSVYYNEQFF
TRBJ2-1	18	TRBD2	TRBV18	.	TGTGCCAGCTCACCGGGACTAGCGGGGCCGAGCTCCTACAATGAGCAGTTCTTC	CASSPGLAGPSSYNEQFF
TRBJ1-2	14	.	TRBV3-1/TRBV3-2	.	TGTGCCAGCAGCCCCCACAGACAGGAACCCGGCTACACCTTC	CASSPHRQEPGYTF
TRBJ1-1	12	.	TRBV7-9	.	TGTGCCAGCAGGGCAGGGTTCGGCGAAGCTTTCTTT	CASRAGFGEAFF
TRBJ2-5	16	TRBD1	TRBV14	.	TGTGCCAGCAGCCAAGGTTGGGACAGGCCCCAAGAGACCCAGTACTTC	CASSQGWDRPQETQYF
TRBJ2-1	13	.	TRBV19	.	TGTGCCAGTAGTCCTGGACTATACAATGAGCAGTTCTTC	CASSPGLYNEQFF
TRBJ2-3	15	.	TRBV18	once	TGTGCCAGCTCGCCCCCTCAGGGCGCCACAGATACGCAGTATTTT	CASSPPQGATDTQYF
TRBJ1-2	17	.	TRBV15	.	TGTGCCACCAGCAGAGATTCAGGCGTCAGGGTTGACTATGGCTACACCTTC	CATSRDSGVRVDYGYTF
TRBJ2-7	15	TRBD1	TRBV10-3	.	TGTGCCATCAGTATTTCGTCGACAGGGGATCACGAGCAGTACTTC	CAISISSTGDHEQYF
TRBJ1-4	15	.	TRBV5-1	once	TGCGCCAGCAGCTCCGACCCAGGGTATCGGGAAAAACTGTTTTTT	CASSSDPGYREKLFF
TRBJ2-1	12	.	TRBV20-1	.	TGCAGTGCTACTGACTCATTCGGGGAGCAGTTCTTC	CSATDSFGEQFF
TRBJ1-1	15	TRBD1	TRBV5-1	.	TGCGCCAGCAGCTCATGGGACAGTCTGAACACTGAAGCTTTCTTT	CASSSWDSLNTEAFF
TRBJ2-7	12	.	TRBV7-9	.	TGTGCCAGCAGCCTTACTTCACTAGAGCAGTACTTC	CASSLTSLEQYF
TRBJ2-3	13	.	TRBV24-1	.	TGTGCCACCAGTAGCTCGTACACAGATACGCAGTATTTT	CATSSSYTDTQYF
TRBJ2-1	17	TRBD2	TRBV5-6	.	TGTGCCAGCAGCCCAACGGAGTGGGGGGGTGCGGCGGTTGAGCAGTTCTTC	CASSPTEWGGAAVEQFF